The 29 T cell receptor beta chains below come from one sample, sequenced in a study of identifying expanded T cells in peripheral blood. The protocol was immunoSEQ multiplex PCR, while the TCRdb copy is restricted to in-frame clones and leaves out a portion. The sample shows around 84,000 clones, 70% to 90% of them seen only once. The sequencing input was blood. The origin of the receptors is a person aged 18 to 70 in good health.

The chain recombines TRBV19 with TRBJ2-5; TRBD1 matches at 10 bases. Germline lookup yields CDR1 LNHDA and CDR2 SQIVND (reference sequence). This CDR3 is 16 amino acids long. Trimming removed 5 bases from V and 4 bases from J; junction bases left unmatched: 10. Here the CDR3 reads CASSPEGQGDTETQYF. CDR3 DNA: TGTGCCAGTAGTCCCGAAGGACAGGGGGATACAGAGACCCAGTACTTC. Supplemented by reference TRBV19 and TRBJ2-5, the full variable domain reads DGGITQSPKYLFRKEGQNVTLSCEQNLNHDAMYWYRQDPGQGLRLIYYSQIVNDFQKGDIAEGYSVSREKKESFPLTVTSAQKNPTAFYLCASSPEGQGDTETQYFGPGTRLLVL.

The chain employs TRBV7-9 and TRBJ1-1; D is uncertain. Germline V gene sequence: CDR1 SEHNR, CDR2 FQNEAQ (reference sequence). Trimming shortened V by 8 bases and J by 3 bases, and 16 bases separated the two germline ends. The CDR3 spans 14 residues. The CDR3 sequence is CASGPGDRYTEAFF. The CDR3 DNA reads as TGTGCCAGCGGGCCTGGAGATCGGTACACTGAAGCTTTCTTT.

This chain uses TRBV19 with TRBJ1-1; TRBD1 might be the D (6 bases). The germline V gene encodes CDR1 LNHDA and CDR2 SQIVND (reference sequence). V lost 10 bases and J lost 4, with 16 bases in between. The CDR3 has 13 residues. The CDR3 sequence is CATSKGEVTEAFF. The DNA for the CDR3 is TGTGCCACCTCGAAGGGGGAGGTCACTGAAGCTTTCTTT.

This chain connects TRBV20-1 to TRBJ1-1; D is unresolved. V lost 2 bases and J 6 bases, leaving 7 bases between the germline ends. This CDR3 is 11 amino acids long. Germline V gene data show CDR1 as DFQATT and CDR2 as SNEGSKA (reference sequence). CDR3 nucleotide sequence: TGCAGTGCTAGAAAGGTTTCTGAAGCTTTCTTT. Its protein is CSARKVSEAFF.

The chain joins TRBV7-8 to TRBJ2-1; 9 nucleotides align to TRBD2. CDR1 and CDR2 from the germline V gene are SGHVS and FQNEAQ. This CDR3 has 13 residues. Germline trimming cut 7 bases from V and 6 bases from J; bases unmatched to any gene: 4. Here the CDR3 DNA reads TGTGCCAGCACCCGCGGGAGGGTCAATGAGCAGTTCTTC. Amino acids: CASTRGRVNEQFF.

V usage is TRBV9 and J usage is TRBJ2-5; 11 bases are shared with TRBD1. V gave up 0 bases and J gave up 5 bases; unmatched junction bases: 6. Germline V gene data show CDR1 as SGDLS and CDR2 as YYNGEE. This CDR3 spans 16 amino acids. CDR3 protein: CASSVAGQGARETQYF. Written as DNA, the CDR3 is TGTGCCAGCAGCGTAGCCGGACAGGGGGCGAGGGAGACCCAGTACTTC.

The V call is TRBV7-9, the J call TRBJ2-1, with 14 bases identical to TRBD2. The CDR3 has 17 residues. CDR1 and CDR2 from the germline V gene are SEHNR and FQNEAQ (reference sequence). Trimming at V came to 1 base and at J to 10 bases, leaving 9 bases not matched to a gene. CDR3 sequence: CASSLGVGLAGAGEQFF. CDR3 nucleotide sequence: TGTGCCAGCAGCTTAGGGGTGGGACTAGCGGGAGCAGGAGAGCAGTTCTTC.

The chain recombines TRBV6-5 with TRBJ1-2; unclear D gene. Looked up from germline, CDR1 is MNHEY and CDR2 is SVGAGI. Trimming shortened V by 6 bases and J by 8 bases, and 13 bases separated the two germline ends. CDR3 length: 12 residues. CDR3 coding DNA: TGTGCCAGCAGCCCTACCGGGGTCGGCTACACCTTC. Its translation: CASSPTGVGYTF.

The V call is TRBV5-1, the J call TRBJ1-2, with a possible D match to TRBD1 (5 bases). V was shortened by 0 bases and J by 7 bases, with 16 bases between the two germline ends. Germline V lookup: CDR1 SGHRS, CDR2 YFSETQ. The CDR3 covers 15 residues. The CDR3 here is CASSLATGRGSGYTF. CDR3 in DNA: TGCGCCAGCAGCTTGGCGACGGGGCGAGGTTCTGGCTACACCTTC.

The chain recombines TRBV30 with TRBJ2-3; D uncertain. The CDR3 is made up of 14 amino acids. V gave up 2 bases and J gave up 1 base, with 10 bases separating them. Germline assignment: CDR1 GTSNPN and CDR2 SVGIG (reference sequence). The CDR3 sequence is CAWSQEYGTDTQYF. The CDR3 nucleotides read TGTGCCTGGAGTCAAGAATATGGCACAGATACGCAGTATTTT.

V usage is TRBV27 and J usage is TRBJ1-1, with a tentative D call TRBD1 (6 bases). CDR3 length: 14 residues. V was clipped by 4 bases and J by 6 bases, with 15 bases between them. Germline V gene sequence: CDR1 MNHEY, CDR2 SMNVEV (reference sequence). CDR3 sequence reads: CASSWSGALPEAFF. Written as DNA, the CDR3 is TGTGCCAGCAGTTGGTCAGGGGCCCTCCCTGAAGCTTTCTTT.

The sample holds a few counts of this clone. The chain links TRBV7-6 to TRBJ2-7; tentative D call: TRBD1 (6 bases). The CDR3 extends over 13 amino acids. Germline values: CDR1 SGHVS, CDR2 FNYEAQ. V lost 1 base and J 5 bases, leaving 9 bases between the germline ends. CDR3: CASSLGGGNEQYF. In DNA form, the CDR3 reads TGTGCCAGCAGCTTAGGTGGGGGCAACGAGCAGTACTTC.

CDR3 loop: CASSHKRGTGDEKLFF. CDR3 DNA: TGTGCCAGCAGTCATAAAAGGGGGACAGGGGATGAAAAACTGTTTTTT. This chain uses TRBV6-6 with TRBJ1-4; 10 positions agree with TRBD1. Germline lookup yields CDR1 MNHNY and CDR2 SVGAGI (reference sequence). The CDR3 is 16 amino acids. Trimming removed 5 bases from V and 6 bases from J; junction bases left unmatched: 9.

This sequence joins TRBV4-1 and TRBJ1-4; D may be TRBD1 (5 bases). Germline CDR1 reads MGHRA; CDR2 reads YSYEKL. Trimming stripped 0 bases from V and 8 bases from J, with 13 bases between. CDR3 length: 15 residues. The CDR3 spells CASSQDDSRREKLFF. CDR3 nucleotide sequence: TGCGCCAGCAGCCAAGACGACAGTCGAAGGGAAAAACTGTTTTTT.

The gene calls are TRBV18 and TRBJ2-5; D is unresolved. The V gene lost 3 bases and the J gene lost 5 bases, with 16 bases spanning the gap. The germline gives CDR1 KGHSH, CDR2 LQKENI. The length of the CDR3 is 15 residues. CDR3 in DNA: TGTGCCAGCTCACCTCCGCCTCCCAACTGGGAGACCCAGTACTTC. It is translated as CASSPPPPNWETQYF. The variable domain in full, completed from reference TRBV18 and TRBJ2-5, reads NAGVMQNPRHLVRRRGQEARLRCSPMKGHSHVYWYRQLPEEGLKFMVYLQKENIIDESGMPKERFSAEFPKEGPSILRIQQVVRGDSAAYFCASSPPPPNWETQYFGPGTRLLVL.

CDR3 sequence reads: CASSQDLAGLTDTQYF. As DNA, the CDR3 is TGTGCCAGCAGCCAAGATTTAGCAGGCCTCACAGATACGCAGTATTTT. J is TRBJ2-3 and V is TRBV14; D gene ambiguous. The V end was cut by 0 bases, the J end by 2 bases, with 12 bases between. CDR1 and CDR2 from the germline V gene are SGHDN and FVKESK. The CDR3 totals 16 residues.

The rearrangement uses TRBV9 and TRBJ1-4; TRBD1 aligns across 9 bases. The germline V gene encodes CDR1 SGDLS and CDR2 YYNGEE. The V and J ends lost 3 bases and 7 bases, in that order; junction bases with no gene match: 4. The CDR3 runs 14 residues. The CDR3 loop reads CASSATGGREKLFF. CDR3 in DNA: TGTGCCAGCAGCGCCACAGGGGGCCGTGAAAAACTGTTTTTT.

The rearrangement joins TRBV9 to TRBJ2-3; the D call may be TRBD1 or TRBD2 (5 bases each). This CDR3 is 13 amino acids long. Germline assignment: CDR1 SGDLS and CDR2 YYNGEE. The ends were cut back, 7 bases at V and 0 bases at J, with 9 bases in the middle. The CDR3 here is CASGTASTDTQYF. Written as DNA, the CDR3 is TGTGCCAGCGGGACGGCGAGCACAGATACGCAGTATTTT.

The chain joins TRBV6-5 to TRBJ2-1; 8 positions agree with TRBD2. After removal of 4 bases from V and 6 bases from J, the junction contained 5 bases not matched to a gene. This CDR3 comprises 14 residues. The V gene's germline CDR1 is MNHEY and CDR2 SVGAGI. CDR3 protein: CASSSELAVNEQFF. The CDR3 nucleotides read TGTGCCAGCAGTTCAGAACTAGCGGTCAATGAGCAGTTCTTC.

The chain recombines TRBV4-2 with TRBJ2-2, with D unresolved. Germline assignment: CDR1 LGHNA and CDR2 YNFKEQ. The V end lost 0 bases, the J end lost 1 base, and 6 bases lay between the germline ends. CDR3 size: 15 residues. CDR3 loop: CASSQENRNTGELFF. Here the CDR3 DNA reads TGTGCCAGCAGCCAAGAAAACAGGAACACCGGGGAGCTGTTTTTT.

This clone was counted a single time. The chain employs TRBV29-1 and TRBJ2-1; possibly TRBD2 for D (6 bases). CDR1 and CDR2 (germline): SQVTM, ANQGSEA. Trimming removed 3 bases from V and 7 bases from J, with 16 bases in between. The CDR3 totals 14 residues. The chain's CDR3 is CSVDPWRGENEQFF. The DNA for the CDR3 is TGCAGCGTTGATCCCTGGCGGGGAGAAAATGAGCAGTTCTTC.

The chain links TRBV7-9 to TRBJ1-2, with no clear D. V was pared by 5 bases and J by 8 bases, with 15 bases between. This CDR3 has 13 amino acids. Germline CDR1 reads SEHNR; CDR2 reads FQNEAQ (reference sequence). Written as DNA, the CDR3 is TGTGCCAGCAGCGTAAGGGTTGGGGAAGGCTACACCTTC. Its translation: CASSVRVGEGYTF.

The rearrangement links TRBV10-3 to TRBJ1-5; D ambiguous. This CDR3 is 14 amino acids long. V lost 4 bases to trimming and J lost 4 bases, with 11 bases between them. The V gene's germline CDR1 is ENHRY and CDR2 SYGVKD. The CDR3 protein is CAISAGELNQPQHF. CDR3 in DNA: TGTGCCATCAGTGCCGGGGAATTGAATCAGCCCCAGCATTTT.

The chain employs TRBV18 and TRBJ1-1; TRBD1 matches 8 bases. Trimming took 3 bases from V and 5 from J; bases not matched to a gene: 8. Germline V lookup: CDR1 KGHSH, CDR2 LQKENI. The CDR3 is 15 residues long. Written as DNA, the CDR3 is TGTGCCAGCTCACCGAAGACAGGGGAAGGTACTGAAGCTTTCTTT. Translation gives CASSPKTGEGTEAFF. The complete variable domain, with remaining parts taken from reference TRBV18 and TRBJ1-1, reads NAGVMQNPRHLVRRRGQEARLRCSPMKGHSHVYWYRQLPEEGLKFMVYLQKENIIDESGMPKERFSAEFPKEGPSILRIQQVVRGDSAAYFCASSPKTGEGTEAFFGQGTRLTVV.

The rearrangement uses TRBV5-6 and TRBJ1-5, with 8 positions matching TRBD1. V shed 5 bases and J 4 bases; nucleotides not matched to a gene: 11. CDR1 and CDR2 (germline): SGHDT, YYEEEE. This CDR3 contains 16 residues. The CDR3 DNA follows: TGTGCCAGCAGTCGTTACAGGGGGAGGACTAATCAGCCCCAGCATTTT. Its translation is CASSRYRGRTNQPQHF.

This clone came up once. The chain recombines TRBV10-3 with TRBJ2-3; TRBD1 matches 9 bases. The CDR3 has 14 residues. The germline CDR1 and CDR2 sequences are ENHRY and SYGVKD. Losses at the gene ends were 8 bases for V and 3 bases for J; bases not matched to a gene: 6. CDR3: CAIGSGTGTDTQYF. In nucleotides, the CDR3 is TGTGCCATCGGATCCGGGACAGGGACAGATACGCAGTATTTT.

This clone was recorded once. The chain employs TRBV27 and TRBJ1-5; D ambiguous. Germline assignment: CDR1 MNHEY and CDR2 SMNVEV (reference sequence). CDR3 length: 12 residues. V dropped 6 bases and J dropped 0 bases, with 3 bases sitting between them. CDR3 loop: CASRASNQPQHF. CDR3 DNA sequence: TGTGCCAGCAGGGCTAGCAATCAGCCCCAGCATTTT.

V is TRBV5-1 and J is TRBJ2-3, with TRBD2 matching over 14 bases. Germline-derived CDR1 and CDR2 are SGHRS and YFSETQ. This CDR3 spans 16 amino acids. After removal of 4 bases from V and 4 bases from J, the junction contained 5 bases not matched to a gene. The CDR3 protein is CASSPPTSGGADTQYF. CDR3 coding DNA: TGCGCCAGCAGCCCCCCGACTAGCGGGGGGGCAGATACGCAGTATTTT.

This clone was observed once. The chain links TRBV5-1 to TRBJ1-5; 9 nucleotides line up with TRBD1. The length of the CDR3 is 15 residues. V was clipped by 4 bases and J by 5 bases; unmatched bases: 7. From germline, CDR1 is SGHRS and CDR2 YFSETQ. The CDR3 sequence: CASSQGTGLDQPQHF. CDR3 sequence (DNA): TGCGCCAGCAGCCAAGGGACAGGGCTCGATCAGCCCCAGCATTTT.